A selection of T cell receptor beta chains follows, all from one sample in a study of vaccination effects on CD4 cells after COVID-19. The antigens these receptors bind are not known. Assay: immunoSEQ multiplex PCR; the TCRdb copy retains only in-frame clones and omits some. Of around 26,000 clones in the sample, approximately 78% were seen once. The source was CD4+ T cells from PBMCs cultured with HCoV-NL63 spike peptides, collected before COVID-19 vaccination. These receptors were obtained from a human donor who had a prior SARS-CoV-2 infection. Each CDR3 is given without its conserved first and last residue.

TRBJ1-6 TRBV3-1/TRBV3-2 ASSLTGGSNSPLH
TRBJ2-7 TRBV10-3 AIRSSAGVSGTYEQY
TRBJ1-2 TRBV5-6 ASSLRGVYVFGYT
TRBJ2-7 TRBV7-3 ARAAGGPHEQY
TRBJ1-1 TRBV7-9 ASSLGGANTEAF
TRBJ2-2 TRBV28 ASSWGGQTGELF
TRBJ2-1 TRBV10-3 AISEGGSYNEQF
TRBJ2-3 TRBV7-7 ASSLGGTDTQY
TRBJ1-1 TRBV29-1 SVGLTLNTEAF
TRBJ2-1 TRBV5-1 ASSLSTQAYNEQF
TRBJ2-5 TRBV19 ASSWRASGGEETQY
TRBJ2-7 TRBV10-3 AITAGLAGPSDEQY
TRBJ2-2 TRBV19 ASSSFTEPTGELF
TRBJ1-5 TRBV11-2 ASSPSSGSQPQH
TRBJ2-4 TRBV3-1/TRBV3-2 ASSPRGGGLAKNIQY
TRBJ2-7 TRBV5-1 ASSGRAGSDEQY
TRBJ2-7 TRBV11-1 ASSLELVSAYEQY
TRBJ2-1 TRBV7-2 ASSQTGQNYNEQF
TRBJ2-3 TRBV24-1 ATSGRDTDTQY
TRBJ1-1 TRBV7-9 ASSLGRRAF
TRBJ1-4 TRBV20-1 SASIRVGEKLF
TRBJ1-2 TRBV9 ASSVAVSGART
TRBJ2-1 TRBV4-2 ASSHFDLATYNEQF
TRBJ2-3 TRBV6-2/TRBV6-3 ASSYSVGGLTDTQY
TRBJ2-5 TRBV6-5 ASNGAETQY
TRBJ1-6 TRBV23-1 ASSEQGGGPPLH
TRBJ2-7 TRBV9 ASSPLSRLAGVGEQY
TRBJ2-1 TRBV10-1 ASGSGGRHNEQF